The 9 T cell receptor beta chains below all came from one sample that was sequenced in a study of T cell repertoires in cytomegalovirus infection. Each CDR3 protein is one row after TCRdb ran MiXCR on the reads. Of roughly 230,000 distinct CDR3 sequences listed, 9% to 15% are singletons. The sequenced sample was PBMCs. The receptors stem from a human donor in good health (CMV status not recorded). Some clones in this sample may be carry-over from other donors' samples.

In this sample, this clonotype turned up many times. The V gene is TRBV7-7, the J gene TRBJ2-5; tentative D call: TRBD2 (6 bases). The V end lost 3 bases, the J end lost 1 base, and 9 bases lay between the germline ends. Looked up from germline, CDR1 is SSHAT and CDR2 is FNYEAQ (reference sequence). CDR3 size: 14 residues. CDR3 bases: TGTGCCAGCAGCTTTGGGACTGGCCAAGAGACCCAGTACTTC. This gives the protein CASSFGTGQETQYF.

This clonotype turned up a few times. The chain links TRBV7-3 to TRBJ2-1, with 11 bases lining up with TRBD2. CDR3 length: 15 residues. The germline V gene has CDR1 SGHTA and CDR2 FQGTGA. V lost 5 bases to trimming and J lost 9 bases; unmatched junction nucleotides: 9. Written as DNA, the CDR3 is TGTGCCAGCAGCGCATATAGCGGGGGGGGGGGTGAGCAGTTCTTC. Translated: CASSAYSGGGGEQFF.

This rearrangement joins TRBV11-3 to TRBJ2-1, with D possibly being TRBD1 or TRBD2 (5 bases each). From germline, CDR1 is SGHNT and CDR2 YENEEA. V lost 0 bases to trimming and J lost 15 bases, with 15 bases between them. There are 13 residues in the CDR3. The CDR3 loop is CASSLEVAGAPFF. CDR3 in DNA: TGTGCCAGCAGCTTAGAGGTAGCCGGGGCCCCGTTCTTC.

This clonotype was recorded at least ten times. The genes are TRBV7-2 and TRBJ1-5, with 9 nucleotides matching TRBD1. V lost 5 bases and J lost 1; bases outside the gene matches: 9. The CDR3 is made up of 17 amino acids. Germline assignment: CDR1 SGHTA and CDR2 FQGNSA. This chain's CDR3 is CASSTQQGARSNQPQHF. In DNA, the CDR3 is TGTGCCAGCAGCACCCAACAGGGGGCTAGGAGCAATCAGCCCCAGCATTTT.

The chain joins TRBV29-1 to TRBJ1-2; 8 nucleotides match TRBD1. Germline assignment: CDR1 SQVTM and CDR2 ANQGSEA. The CDR3 has 12 amino acids. V dropped 5 bases and J dropped 8; count of bases not matched to a gene: 7. The CDR3 bases are TGCAGCGTTTCTGACAGGGGTGGCGGCTACACCTTC. Protein: CSVSDRGGGYTF.

This clonotype was observed many times. CDR3 sequence reads: CASSMKGYGYTF. As DNA, the CDR3 is TGTGCCAGTAGTATGAAGGGCTATGGCTACACCTTC. The chain carries TRBV19 and TRBJ1-2; D remains unclear. CDR1 and CDR2 (germline): LNHDA, SQIVND (reference sequence). With 3 bases removed from V and 4 bases from J, the gap between germline ends came to 6 bases. This CDR3 has 12 amino acids.

V is TRBV28 and J is TRBJ2-7; TRBD2 matches 7 bases. This CDR3 has 12 amino acids. After removal of 8 bases from V and 2 bases from J, the junction contained 3 bases not matched to a gene. Germline loops: CDR1 MDHEN, CDR2 SYDVKM. In DNA form, the CDR3 reads TGTGCCAGCGGGGGGGTCCCCTACGAGCAGTACTTC. Translated, it gives CASGGVPYEQYF.

This clonotype came up many times. The genes are TRBV6-2 or TRBV6-3 and TRBJ1-2; 7 bases match TRBD1. Trimming took 0 bases from V and 2 from J; bases not matched to a gene: 12. CDR3 length: 18 residues. In germline, CDR1 is MNHEY, CDR2 SVGEGT. CDR3 sequence reads: CASSYSNPTDRQNYGYTF. CDR3 in DNA: TGTGCCAGCAGTTACTCGAATCCCACGGACAGGCAAAACTATGGCTACACCTTC.

The chain combines TRBV30 with TRBJ1-1; D is unclear. The CDR3 contains 11 residues. The germline V gene encodes CDR1 GTSNPN and CDR2 SVGIG (reference sequence). Trimming removed 1 base at V and 10 bases at J, with 10 bases between. CDR3 amino acids: CAWSEESRAFF. DNA for the CDR3: TGTGCCTGGAGTGAGGAGTCACGAGCTTTCTTT.